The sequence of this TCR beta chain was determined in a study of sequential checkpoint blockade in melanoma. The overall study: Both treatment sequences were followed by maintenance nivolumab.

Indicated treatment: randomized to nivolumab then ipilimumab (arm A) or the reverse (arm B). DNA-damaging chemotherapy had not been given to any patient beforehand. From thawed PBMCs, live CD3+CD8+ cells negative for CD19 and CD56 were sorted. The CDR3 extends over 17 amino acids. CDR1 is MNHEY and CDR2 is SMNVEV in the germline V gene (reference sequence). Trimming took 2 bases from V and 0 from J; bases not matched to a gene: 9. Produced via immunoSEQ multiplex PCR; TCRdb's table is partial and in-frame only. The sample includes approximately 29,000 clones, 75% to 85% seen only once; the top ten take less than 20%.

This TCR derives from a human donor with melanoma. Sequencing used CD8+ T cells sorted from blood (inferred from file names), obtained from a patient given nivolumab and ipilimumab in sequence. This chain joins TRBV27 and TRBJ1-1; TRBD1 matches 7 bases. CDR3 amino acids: CASSLTGQRVLNTEAFF. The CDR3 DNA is TGTGCCAGCAGTTTAACGGGACAGAGAGTCCTGAACACTGAAGCTTTCTTT.